These 27 T cell receptor beta chains were sequenced from one sample in a study of T cell changes during pregnancy in multiple sclerosis. TCRdb's copy holds only in-frame clones and misses some; the assay was immunoSEQ multiplex PCR. This sample has roughly 61,000 clones, with approximately 94% found just once. The specimen comprised CD8+ T cells from peripheral blood mononuclear cells, sampled after pregnancy. The receptors originated from a female donor with multiple sclerosis, enrolled in a pregnancy study.

V gene TRBV11-2 combines with J gene TRBJ2-7; TRBD1 is a possible D gene (5 bases). The CDR3 loop spans 12 amino acids. Germline V gene lookup returns CDR1 SGHAT and CDR2 FQNNGV. V dropped 8 bases and J dropped 6 bases, with 14 bases sitting between them. CDR3 protein: CASLTGRVEQYF. Written as DNA, the CDR3 is TGTGCCAGCCTCACCGGCAGGGTCGAGCAGTACTTC.

This chain joins TRBV11-3 and TRBJ2-2; 12 nucleotides agree with TRBD2. V shed 3 bases and J 6 bases; nucleotides not matched to a gene: 8. The CDR3 spans 17 residues. Germline V gene sequence: CDR1 SGHNT, CDR2 YENEEA. The CDR3 sequence: CASSLGLAGLRAGELFF. CDR3 nucleotides: TGTGCCAGCAGCTTGGGACTAGCGGGCTTACGGGCCGGGGAGCTGTTTTTT.

J is TRBJ2-7 and V is TRBV7-6, with 9 bases that match TRBD1. Trimming at V came to 1 base and at J to 2 bases, leaving 0 bases not matched to a gene. The CDR3 sequence is 14 residues long. Germline CDR1 SGHVS, CDR2 FNYEAQ. The CDR3 DNA sequence: TGTGCCAGCAGCTTAGGGACAGGGGCCTACGAGCAGTACTTC. This encodes CASSLGTGAYEQYF.

The rearrangement links TRBV15 to TRBJ1-1; D not certain. The V end lost 1 base, the J end lost 5 bases, and 8 bases lay between the germline ends. The CDR3 totals 13 residues. Germline V gene sequence: CDR1 LNHNV, CDR2 YYDKDF (reference sequence). The CDR3 loop is CATSRGVATEAFF. The CDR3 nucleotides are TGTGCCACCAGCAGAGGCGTAGCGACTGAAGCTTTCTTT. Supplemented by reference TRBV15 and TRBJ1-1, the full variable domain reads DAMVIQNPRYQVTQFGKPVTLSCSQTLNHNVMYWYQQKSSQAPKLLFHYYDKDFNNEADTPDNFQSRRPNTSFCFLDIRSPGLGDTAMYLCATSRGVATEAFFGQGTRLTVV.

The chain employs TRBV4-1 and TRBJ2-2; D is possibly TRBD2 (5 bases). V lost 3 bases and J lost 1, with 6 bases in between. From germline, CDR1 is MGHRA and CDR2 YSYEKL. The CDR3 is made up of 14 amino acids. The CDR3 DNA is TGCGCCAGCAGCCAGGGGAGGAACACCGGGGAGCTGTTTTTT. Its protein is CASSQGRNTGELFF.

This clone was recorded only once. The DNA of the CDR3 is TGTGCCAGCAGCTTAGTTGACAGGAGGAACACTGAAGCTTTCTTT. Protein: CASSLVDRRNTEAFF. The genes are TRBV7-2 and TRBJ1-1; a possible D gene is TRBD1 (6 bases). Trimming removed 1 base from V and 1 base from J, with 10 bases in between. This CDR3 contains 15 residues. Germline CDR1 is SGHTA and CDR2 is FQGNSA.

The chain joins TRBV13 to TRBJ1-1, with 8 positions matching TRBD1. The CDR3 length is 14 residues. V trimming: 5 bases; J trimming: 5 bases; junction bases outside the gene matches: 7. Germline V gene lookup returns CDR1 PRHDT and CDR2 FYEKMQ (reference sequence). The CDR3 bases are TGTGCCAGCAGCCGCAGGGGGCCGAGTACTGAAGCTTTCTTT. Its protein is CASSRRGPSTEAFF.

J is TRBJ2-7 and V is TRBV10-1; tentatively, D is TRBD1 (7 bases). The V end was cut by 6 bases, the J end by 3 bases, with 12 bases between. The CDR3 is made up of 13 amino acids. Looked up from germline, CDR1 is WNHNN and CDR2 is SYGVQD (reference sequence). This CDR3 reads CASSLQGGYEQYF. The CDR3 region has the DNA TGCGCCAGCAGCCTCCAGGGGGGCTACGAGCAGTACTTC.

V and J are TRBV5-4 and TRBJ2-7, with a weak D call TRBD1 (6 bases). V was trimmed by 2 bases and J by 6 bases, leaving 18 bases between them. Germline V lookup: CDR1 SGHNT, CDR2 YYREEE (reference sequence). This CDR3 is 15 amino acids long. Here the CDR3 reads CASSLSWQGRAEQYF. The CDR3 DNA reads as TGTGCCAGCAGCTTAAGCTGGCAGGGGAGAGCCGAGCAGTACTTC.

Note on this clone: The sample contains more than one DNA sequence encoding this CDR3. This chain's CDR3 is CAWSVGGYEQYF. For the CDR3, the DNA is TGTGCCTGGAGTGTCGGCGGTTACGAGCAGTACTTC. The chain employs TRBV30 and TRBJ2-7; D unresolved. The CDR3 loop spans 12 amino acids. Germline lookup yields CDR1 GTSNPN and CDR2 SVGIG (reference sequence). V gave up 0 bases and J gave up 4 bases, with 7 bases separating them.

The J gene is TRBJ2-3, the V gene TRBV7-9, with D possibly TRBD1 on 8 matching bases. This CDR3 is 16 amino acids long. Trimming stripped 5 bases from V and 3 bases from J, with 18 bases between. Germline lookup yields CDR1 SEHNR and CDR2 FQNEAQ (reference sequence). The CDR3 loop reads CASSGRGQGATDTQYF. The DNA of the CDR3 is TGTGCCAGCAGCGGGAGGGGGCAGGGGGCGACAGATACGCAGTATTTT.

The rearrangement uses TRBV25-1 and TRBJ2-7; 10 nucleotides line up with TRBD1. V gave up 4 bases and J gave up 6 bases; unmatched junction bases: 6. The CDR3 is 14 residues long. Germline V gives CDR1 MGHDK, CDR2 SYGVNS. The CDR3 region is CASSVGTGASEQYF. The CDR3 DNA sequence: TGTGCCAGCAGTGTGGGGACAGGGGCGTCCGAGCAGTACTTC.

This sequence joins TRBV19 and TRBJ2-1; D remains ambiguous. V lost 0 bases to trimming and J lost 0 bases, with 6 bases between them. This CDR3 region has 15 residues. Looked up from germline, CDR1 is LNHDA and CDR2 is SQIVND (reference sequence). CDR3 nucleotide sequence: TGTGCCAGTAGTATAGACTCTAGCTCCTACAATGAGCAGTTCTTC. This gives the protein CASSIDSSSYNEQFF.

The genes are TRBV27 and TRBJ1-1, with a possible D match to TRBD1 (5 bases). Germline values: CDR1 MNHEY, CDR2 SMNVEV (reference sequence). The CDR3 contains 13 residues. The V end was cut by 2 bases, the J end by 4 bases, with 8 bases between. The CDR3 is CASSLRGSTEAFF. The DNA of the CDR3 is TGTGCCAGCAGTTTACGGGGGAGCACTGAAGCTTTCTTT.

This chain joins TRBV5-4 and TRBJ2-7, with 7 bases fitting TRBD2. Germline V gene sequence: CDR1 SGHNT, CDR2 YYREEE (reference sequence). V dropped 3 bases and J dropped 1; count of bases not matched to a gene: 1. CDR3 length: 13 amino acids. CDR3 sequence reads: CASSWEGSYEQYF. CDR3 sequence (DNA): TGTGCCAGCAGCTGGGAGGGGTCCTACGAGCAGTACTTC.

The V and J genes are TRBV28 and TRBJ1-2; tentatively, D is TRBD1 (5 bases). This CDR3 has 13 residues. Between the trimmed V and J ends, which lost 11 bases and 3 bases, there was a span of 16 bases. CDR1 MDHEN and CDR2 SYDVKM come from the germline V gene. The CDR3 coding sequence is TGTGCCTCCCTGGGAGGGGCGCACTATGGCTACACCTTC. It specifies CASLGGAHYGYTF.

CDR3: CASSGGLAGETGGELFF. Written as DNA, the CDR3 is TGTGCCAGCAGCGGGGGACTAGCGGGAGAGACCGGAGGGGAGCTGTTTTTT. This chain joins TRBV27 and TRBJ2-2; 14 nucleotides line up with TRBD2. Germline V gene lookup returns CDR1 MNHEY and CDR2 SMNVEV (reference sequence). The length of the CDR3 is 17 residues. Unmatched junction bases numbered 11, after V lost 6 bases and J lost 8 bases.

V is TRBV19 and J is TRBJ2-2; D gene uncertain. Germline V CDR1 and CDR2: LNHDA, SQIVND (reference sequence). The V and J ends lost 0 bases and 6 bases respectively, with 11 bases between them. The CDR3 length is 15 residues. Here the CDR3 reads CASSIEGSGAGELFF. CDR3 DNA: TGTGCCAGTAGTATAGAGGGTTCTGGAGCCGGGGAGCTGTTTTTT.

The J gene is TRBJ2-7, the V gene TRBV27, with D tentatively TRBD1 (5 bases). The CDR3 is 15 amino acids. Germline CDR1 MNHEY, CDR2 SMNVEV (reference sequence). V was trimmed by 2 bases and J by 5 bases, leaving 16 bases between them. This CDR3 reads CASSLIGQESHEQYF. The CDR3 region has the DNA TGTGCCAGCAGTTTAATCGGACAAGAGTCCCACGAGCAGTACTTC.

This chain uses TRBV7-6 with TRBJ2-7; TRBD2 matches at 13 bases. The CDR3 extends over 15 amino acids. Germline CDR1 reads SGHVS; CDR2 reads FNYEAQ. V shed 5 bases, J shed 5 bases, and the junction held 6 bases outside the gene matches. This CDR3 reads CASSLEGLAGNEQYF. The CDR3 DNA reads as TGTGCCAGCAGCCTCGAGGGACTAGCGGGAAACGAGCAGTACTTC. Filled out from reference TRBV7-6 and TRBJ2-7, the complete variable domain reads GAGVSQSPRYKVTKRGQDVALRCDPISGHVSLYWYRQALGQGPEFLTYFNYEAQQDKSGLPNDRFSAERPEGSISTLTIQRTEQRDSAMYRCASSLEGLAGNEQYFGPGTRLTVT.

The CDR3 region is CASSLRDSRLEQYF. As DNA, the CDR3 is TGTGCCAGCAGCTTAAGGGACTCACGTCTCGAGCAGTACTTC. This sequence joins TRBV5-4 and TRBJ2-7, with D possibly being TRBD2 (6 bases). There are 14 residues in the CDR3. Germline V lookup: CDR1 SGHNT, CDR2 YYREEE (reference sequence). V lost 2 bases and J 6 bases, leaving 15 bases between the germline ends. The variable domain in full, with the rest retrieved from reference TRBV5-4 and TRBJ2-7, is ETGVTQSPTHLIKTRGQQVTLRCSSQSGHNTVSWYQQALGQGPQFIFQYYREEENGRGNFPPRFSGLQFPNYSSELNVNALELDDSALYLCASSLRDSRLEQYFGPGTRLTVT.

Written as DNA, the CDR3 is TGTGCCAGCAGCTTCGGACTAGCGGGATCCTACAATGAGCAGTTCTTC. It is translated as CASSFGLAGSYNEQFF. V and J are TRBV5-4 and TRBJ2-1; 12 bases match TRBD2. Germline V gene data show CDR1 as SGHNT and CDR2 as YYREEE (reference sequence). Trimming removed 2 bases from V and 1 base from J; junction bases left unmatched: 1. The CDR3 length is 16 residues.

This clone occurred once. V and J are TRBV5-4 and TRBJ1-2; D unresolved. Germline V CDR1 and CDR2: SGHNT, YYREEE (reference sequence). The CDR3 totals 17 residues. The germline V and J ends were trimmed by 0 bases and 6 bases, with 21 bases remaining between them. CDR3 coding DNA: TGTGCCAGCAGCTTGGGGGATCGGATTGCGGGGATCAATGGCTACACCTTC. Translated: CASSLGDRIAGINGYTF.

This clone was seen a single time. J is TRBJ2-7 and V is TRBV7-9; a weak D match, TRBD1 (5 bases). Germline V lookup: CDR1 SEHNR, CDR2 FQNEAQ (reference sequence). The CDR3 sequence is 14 residues long. V dropped 1 base and J dropped 2 bases, with 9 bases sitting between them. CDR3 sequence: CASSLGTSAYEQYF. The DNA of the CDR3 is TGTGCCAGCAGCTTAGGGACATCAGCCTACGAGCAGTACTTC.

This clone was detected only once. The chain carries TRBV2 and TRBJ1-2, with D possibly TRBD1 on 5 matching bases. The germline V and J ends were trimmed by 8 bases and 2 bases, with 12 bases remaining between them. CDR1 and CDR2 (germline): SNHLY, FYNNEI. CDR3 length: 13 residues. CDR3 loop: CASPSGGNYGYTF. The CDR3 DNA follows: TGTGCCAGCCCGTCCGGGGGAAACTATGGCTACACCTTC.

The V gene is TRBV11-2, the J gene TRBJ1-1; 7 bases fit TRBD1. V shed 5 bases, J shed 0 bases, and the junction held 9 bases outside the gene matches. CDR3 length: 16 amino acids. Germline CDR1 reads SGHAT; CDR2 reads FQNNGV. In nucleotides, the CDR3 is TGTGCCAGCAGCCCGGGACAGCGCACCATGAACACTGAAGCTTTCTTT. Protein product: CASSPGQRTMNTEAFF.

This rearrangement joins TRBV9 to TRBJ2-2; TRBD2 agrees at 7 bases. Germline V gene data show CDR1 as SGDLS and CDR2 as YYNGEE. Trimming at V came to 3 bases and at J to 1 base, leaving 0 bases not matched to a gene. This CDR3 contains 14 residues. CDR3 nucleotides: TGTGCCAGCAGCGGGGGGGGGAACACCGGGGAGCTGTTTTTT. This encodes CASSGGGNTGELFF.